This T cell receptor beta chain came from a study of T cell responses to AZD1222 COVID-19 vaccine. Data came from immunoSEQ multiplex PCR; TCRdb stores just in-frame clones and leaves some out. The repertoire consists of around 140,000 clones, with roughly 91% occurring once and the leading ten covering approximately 1.5%. V shed 10 bases and J 3 bases; nucleotides not matched to a gene: 9. Germline CDR1 is MDHEN and CDR2 is SYDVKM. The CDR3 has 14 residues. This sequence originates from an adult in good health. The input for sequencing was peripheral blood, taken on day 0 of AZD1222 vaccination. The rearrangement joins TRBV28 to TRBJ2-1, with TRBD2 identical over 7 bases. The CDR3 protein is CATYSGGSYNEQFF. CDR3 DNA: TGTGCCACCTATTCGGGCGGGAGCTACAATGAGCAGTTCTTC.